This T cell receptor (beta chain) emerged from a study of monozygotic twins with inflammatory bowel disease. From germline, CDR1 is KGHDR and CDR2 SFDVKD. CDR3 length equals 13 residues. Via template switching, UMIs carrying a 6-nucleotide sample barcode were introduced. TCRdb reworked the 5' RACE reads into one entry per CDR3 protein, no DNA. The sample yields nearly 450,000 distinct CDR3 sequences, of which the top ten take up more than 2%. The authors isolated total RNA from whole blood without sorting T cells. The clonotype comes from a human donor with ulcerative colitis or Crohn's disease, or a healthy co-twin of an affected twin (not recorded which). The chain is built from TRBV24-1 and TRBJ2-1; TCRdb picks TRBD2, but there is no DNA to check that call. Sequencing was carried out using blood. The CDR3 spells CATSDWGGNEQFF.